Following are 17 T cell receptor beta chains from one sample sequenced in a study of cytomegalovirus exposure and HLA in healthy donors. Primers: 60 Vbeta forward and 13 Jbeta reverse. TCRdb keeps only in-frame clones here, not all; method: immunoSEQ multiplex PCR. Of roughly 290,000 clones listed, about 80% are singletons. The sequenced sample was PBMCs. These receptors were obtained from a girl aged 2-10 years in good health and CMV-seronegative.

The CDR3 nucleotides are TGTGCCAGCAGCTTAGCGCTGGCTAGCGCTAGGGTAGGTACGCAGTATTTT. Protein sequence: CASSLALASARVGTQYF. The chain recombines TRBV7-9 with TRBJ2-3, with a possible D match to TRBD2 (6 bases). This CDR3 has 17 amino acids. Germline loops: CDR1 SEHNR, CDR2 FQNEAQ (reference sequence). Between the trimmed V and J ends, which lost 0 bases and 8 bases, there was a span of 21 bases.

The V call is TRBV5-4, the J call TRBJ2-7; 7 bases are a match to TRBD2. With 4 bases clipped from V and 2 bases from J, the junction kept 12 bases outside the gene matches. The CDR3 covers 16 residues. Germline-derived CDR1 and CDR2 are SGHNT and YYREEE (reference sequence). CDR3: CASSGGSGRGPYEQYF. The CDR3 nucleotides are TGTGCCAGCAGCGGCGGGAGCGGGCGGGGCCCCTACGAGCAGTACTTC.

The chain couples TRBV14 to TRBJ1-1; 9 bases agree with TRBD1. V shed 4 bases, J shed 4 bases, and the junction held 16 bases outside the gene matches. The CDR3 runs to 18 residues. CDR1 SGHDN and CDR2 FVKESK come from the germline V gene. CDR3 in DNA: TGTGCCAGCAGCCGACAACACGGACAGGGGTATTGGGCCACTGAAGCTTTCTTT. Translating gives CASSRQHGQGYWATEAFF. The whole variable domain, remainder taken from reference TRBV14 and TRBJ1-1, is EAGVTQFPSHSVIEKGQTVTLRCDPISGHDNLYWYRRVMGKEIKFLLHFVKESKQDESGMPNNRFLAERTGGTYSTLKVQPAELEDSGVYFCASSRQHGQGYWATEAFFGQGTRLTVV.

This clone was counted once. The chain employs TRBV28 and TRBJ2-2; D gene ambiguous. V was cut by 6 bases and J by 5 bases, with 7 bases left in between. The CDR3 runs to 12 residues. The germline V gene has CDR1 MDHEN and CDR2 SYDVKM. The CDR3 coding sequence is TGTGCCAGCAGACAGTCGACCGGGGAGCTGTTTTTT. It specifies CASRQSTGELFF.

The V gene is TRBV6-1, the J gene TRBJ2-2, with 13 positions matching TRBD2. The J segment lost 8 bases and the V segment lost 4 bases, leaving 4 bases of the junction unmatched. Germline assignment: CDR1 MNHNS and CDR2 SASEGT. The CDR3 runs to 15 residues. This CDR3 is CASSGGLAGEGELFF. The CDR3 DNA sequence: TGTGCCAGCAGTGGTGGACTAGCGGGAGAAGGGGAGCTGTTTTTT.

The V gene is TRBV2, the J gene TRBJ1-1, with D tentatively TRBD1 (6 bases). Germline-derived CDR1 and CDR2 are SNHLY and FYNNEI. Between the trimmed V and J ends, which lost 2 bases and 4 bases, there was a span of 11 bases. The CDR3 runs to 14 residues. The CDR3 is CASSETGMITEAFF. Here the CDR3 DNA reads TGTGCCAGCAGTGAAACAGGGATGATCACTGAAGCTTTCTTT.

The V and J genes are TRBV19 and TRBJ2-6, with 8 bases matching TRBD1. This CDR3 is 18 amino acids long. Germline trimming cut 6 bases from V and 4 bases from J; bases unmatched to any gene: 14. Germline assignment: CDR1 LNHDA and CDR2 SQIVND (reference sequence). The CDR3 sequence: CASRKAGTGVAGANVLTF. As DNA, the CDR3 is TGTGCCAGTAGGAAAGCCGGGACAGGTGTAGCAGGGGCCAACGTCCTGACTTTC.

V gene TRBV6-6 combines with J gene TRBJ2-6; D remains unclear. The CDR3 runs 13 residues. Trimming stripped 8 bases from V and 0 bases from J, with 5 bases between. The germline gives CDR1 MNHNY, CDR2 SVGAGI (reference sequence). The CDR3 nucleotides read TGTGCCAGCGGGCTCTCTGGGGCCAACGTCCTGACTTTC. It specifies CASGLSGANVLTF.

The chain employs TRBV27 and TRBJ1-2; a possible D gene is TRBD1 (6 bases). The ends were cut back, 0 bases at V and 3 bases at J, with 8 bases in the middle. This CDR3 contains 14 residues. CDR1 and CDR2 (germline): MNHEY, SMNVEV (reference sequence). CDR3 in DNA: TGTGCCAGCAGTTTATCACAGGGTGACTATGGCTACACCTTC. Protein: CASSLSQGDYGYTF.

CDR3 nucleotide sequence: TGTGCCAGCAGCTTATGGTCGGCGGGGGAGCAGTACTTC. It encodes CASSLWSAGEQYF. V gene TRBV11-2 combines with J gene TRBJ2-7; a weak D match, TRBD2 (6 bases). CDR3 size: 13 residues. V lost 2 bases and J lost 7, with 12 bases in between. CDR1 is SGHAT and CDR2 is FQNNGV in the germline V gene.

The rearrangement uses TRBV23-1 and TRBJ1-5; 9 bases are a match to TRBD1. TRBV23-1 counts as an open reading frame of uncertain function. V dropped 7 bases and J dropped 7; count of bases not matched to a gene: 14. The CDR3 runs 16 residues. The CDR3 loop is CASTTGTGICGQPQHF. The CDR3 nucleotides are TGCGCCAGCACCACCGGGACAGGGATCTGTGGCCAGCCCCAGCATTTT.

The chain combines TRBV5-8 with TRBJ2-1; D is perhaps TRBD2 (6 bases). CDR1 and CDR2 (germline): SGHTS, YDEGEE. CDR3 size: 17 residues. V was clipped by 4 bases and J by 0 bases, with 17 bases between them. The CDR3 protein is CASSLLRLGHSYNEQFF. For the CDR3, the DNA is TGTGCCAGCAGCCTCTTACGACTAGGCCACTCCTACAATGAGCAGTTCTTC.

V gene TRBV6-6 combines with J gene TRBJ1-3; unclear D gene. The CDR3 is 14 amino acids. The germline V and J ends were trimmed by 7 bases and 0 bases, with 10 bases remaining between them. CDR1 and CDR2 (germline): MNHNY, SVGAGI (reference sequence). DNA of the CDR3: TGTGCCAGCACCGACGGGTACTCTGGAAACACCATATATTTT. Protein: CASTDGYSGNTIYF.

CDR3 amino acids: CASSPFRESYNEQFF. The CDR3 DNA is TGCGCCAGCAGCCCGTTCCGGGAGTCCTACAATGAGCAGTTCTTC. V gene TRBV5-1 combines with J gene TRBJ2-1, with D possibly matching TRBD2 (6 bases). Germline CDR1 and CDR2: SGHRS and YFSETQ. V lost 4 bases to trimming and J lost 1 base, with 12 bases between them. CDR3 length: 15 residues.

This chain uses TRBV6-8 with TRBJ2-5; 10 positions match TRBD2. J lost 4 bases, V lost 5 bases, and 13 bases had no gene match. The CDR3 is made up of 17 amino acids. Germline V gene sequence: CDR1 MNHGY, CDR2 SAAAGT. The CDR3 DNA reads TGTGCCAGCAGTCTGGGTGGACTAGCGGCACCCCGAGAGACCCAGTACTTC. This encodes CASSLGGLAAPRETQYF.

The chain is built from TRBV18 and TRBJ2-2, with TRBD1 as a possible D gene (5 bases). V was trimmed by 0 bases and J by 4 bases, leaving 12 bases between them. CDR1 is KGHSH and CDR2 is LQKENI in the germline V gene. The CDR3 extends over 16 amino acids. In nucleotides, the CDR3 is TGTGCCAGCTCACCACCCAACAGGTTGGCCACCGGGGAGCTGTTTTTT. Its protein product is CASSPPNRLATGELFF.

The chain is built from TRBV6-6 and TRBJ2-5; D perhaps matches TRBD2 (5 bases). Judging by the DNA end, TRBJ2-7 fits better; the J call may be wrong. CDR1 is MNHNY, CDR2 SVGAGI, per germline (reference sequence). The CDR3 consists of 11 residues. CDR3 loop: CATGIHYEQYF. CDR3 bases: TGTGCCACCGGGATTCACTACGAGCAGTACTTC.